These T cell receptor beta chains were read from a single sample in a study of neurological immune-mediated disorders. A single record per CDR3 protein comes from TCRdb applying MiXCR to the 5' RACE reads. The sample shows about 53,000 distinct CDR3 sequences, roughly 17% of them seen only once. Material for sequencing was PBMCs. The receptor source for this set is a man in his sixties in good health. The conserved cysteine and the conserved F or W are not part of the CDR3 here. The order of the fields is V gene, clone size, J gene, CDR3 protein. For some rows the clone size is stated as once, few or many, or as a class when expanded; others skip it.

v_gene: TRBV7-6
abundance: many
j_gene: TRBJ2-7
CDR3aa: ASSFGAAYEQY

v_gene: TRBV10-3
abundance: many
j_gene: TRBJ2-1
CDR3aa: AISEGTSGRPYNEQF

v_gene: TRBV6-5
abundance: -
j_gene: TRBJ2-7
CDR3aa: ASSYSRQGPYEQY

v_gene: TRBV7-2
abundance: many
j_gene: TRBJ2-7
CDR3aa: ASSQPRAGNEQY

v_gene: TRBV7-2
abundance: many
j_gene: TRBJ2-6
CDR3aa: ASSLAGANVLT

v_gene: TRBV7-2
abundance: many
j_gene: TRBJ2-5
CDR3aa: ASSYEGVEETQY

v_gene: TRBV12-3/TRBV12-4
abundance: many
j_gene: TRBJ2-1
CDR3aa: ASSPTSGSPNEQF

v_gene: TRBV18
abundance: -
j_gene: TRBJ2-7
CDR3aa: ASSLTDGRYEQY

v_gene: TRBV29-1
abundance: -
j_gene: TRBJ2-1
CDR3aa: SAGTGFYEQF

v_gene: TRBV20-1
abundance: once
j_gene: TRBJ2-7
CDR3aa: SGTSGIWCDQY

v_gene: TRBV20-1
abundance: many
j_gene: TRBJ1-2
CDR3aa: SAREQGTYGYT

v_gene: TRBV7-8
abundance: many
j_gene: TRBJ2-7
CDR3aa: ASGGKLLQY

v_gene: TRBV6-5
abundance: -
j_gene: TRBJ1-6
CDR3aa: ASSYGDKMGGELH

v_gene: TRBV11-2
abundance: many
j_gene: TRBJ2-2
CDR3aa: ASSLAAGQAGESAGELF

v_gene: TRBV28
abundance: many
j_gene: TRBJ2-3
CDR3aa: ASSFSPFETGYTDTQY

v_gene: TRBV7-9
abundance: many
j_gene: TRBJ2-3
CDR3aa: ASSLAGGGRGDTQY

v_gene: TRBV19
abundance: many
j_gene: TRBJ2-1
CDR3aa: ASSLGEQF

v_gene: TRBV28
abundance: many
j_gene: TRBJ2-1
CDR3aa: ASSLGTYNEQF

v_gene: TRBV20-1
abundance: many
j_gene: TRBJ1-5
CDR3aa: SARDFSRDRYQPQH

v_gene: TRBV30
abundance: -
j_gene: TRBJ1-2
CDR3aa: AWGGNYGYT

v_gene: TRBV9
abundance: many
j_gene: TRBJ2-2
CDR3aa: ASSITGEWNTGELF

v_gene: TRBV7-6
abundance: -
j_gene: TRBJ2-7
CDR3aa: ASSLEAHYEQY

v_gene: TRBV7-3
abundance: -
j_gene: TRBJ2-2
CDR3aa: ASSRGGGTGELF

v_gene: TRBV6-5
abundance: -
j_gene: TRBJ2-1
CDR3aa: ASRPTGGTSGNEQF

v_gene: TRBV20-1
abundance: many
j_gene: TRBJ2-1
CDR3aa: SARRGGAGVGNEQF